The clone carrying this T cell receptor beta chain came up a few times. The antigen is undetermined. The V gene's germline CDR1 is LGHDT and CDR2 YNNKEL (reference sequence). This CDR3 has 17 amino acids. V lost 4 bases, J lost 1 base, and 8 bases stayed unmatched. Unique molecular identifiers were present in the TCR beta cDNA libraries. TCRdb reprocessed the PCR reads via MiXCR and lists one record per CDR3 protein. Found here are some 450,000 distinct CDR3 sequences, around 40% of them singletons; the top ten hold about 12%. The sample comes from a study of post-analysis software for immune sequencing data. Broader study findings: Higher frequency in patients than in controls was seen for about 5 TRBV segments, with TRBV5-6, TRBV5-1 and TRBV20-1 among them. Co-batched samples clustered tightly together by F measure.

The sequenced material came from blood. The source is a girl between 10 and 17 years old with multiple sclerosis. The J gene is TRBJ2-3, the V gene TRBV3-1; 10 nucleotides match TRBD2. CDR3 sequence reads: CASSRRSLAGGTDTQYF. CDR3 in DNA: TGTGCCAGCAGCCGACGGAGTCTAGCGGGAGGCACAGATACGCAGTATTTT.